A single sample gave rise to the 11 T cell receptor beta chains below, sequenced in a study of cytomegalovirus exposure and HLA in healthy donors. PCR used 60 Vbeta primers and 13 Jbeta primers. Libraries were prepared by immunoSEQ multiplex PCR; TCRdb keeps only in-frame clonotypes and omits some of them. The table lists 40,000 to 55,000 clones, roughly 76% of them singletons. Material: PBMCs. These receptors were taken from a man aged 25 to 40 in good health and CMV-seronegative.

This clone was seen more than once but under ten times. CDR3 amino acids: CASSSYTENTEAFF. CDR3 bases: TGTGCCAGCAGCTCATATACAGAGAACACTGAAGCTTTCTTT. This chain links TRBV7-8 with TRBJ1-1, with D unclear. This CDR3 spans 14 amino acids. In germline, CDR1 is SGHVS, CDR2 FQNEAQ. Trimming took off 4 bases at V and 1 base at J, with 10 bases between the two ends.

This chain links TRBV11-3 with TRBJ2-7; the match to TRBD2 covers 8 bases. CDR1 is SGHNT, CDR2 YENEEA, per germline. The CDR3 sequence is 14 residues long. V lost 6 bases and J lost 3; bases outside the gene matches: 7. CDR3 loop: CASSLSGGNYEQYF. The CDR3 nucleotides are TGTGCCAGCAGTCTCAGCGGGGGCAACTACGAGCAGTACTTC.

The chain employs TRBV5-1 and TRBJ1-1; perhaps TRBD1 as D (5 bases). Germline CDR1 and CDR2: SGHRS and YFSETQ. With 0 bases removed from V and 1 base from J, the gap between germline ends came to 10 bases. The CDR3 loop spans 15 amino acids. The CDR3 loop is CASSLVGVPNTEAFF. The CDR3 DNA is TGCGCCAGCAGCTTGGTAGGGGTGCCGAACACTGAAGCTTTCTTT.

The rearrangement links TRBV7-9 to TRBJ2-5, with 8 nucleotides matching TRBD1. This CDR3 is 15 amino acids long. V shed 5 bases and J 7 bases; nucleotides not matched to a gene: 12. Germline V gives CDR1 SEHNR, CDR2 FQNEAQ (reference sequence). CDR3 in amino acids: CASSETGVDRGTQYF. CDR3 DNA: TGTGCCAGCAGCGAGACAGGGGTTGATCGTGGGACCCAGTACTTC. Full variable domain (missing parts from reference TRBV7-9 and TRBJ2-5): DTGVSQNPRHKITKRGQNVTFRCDPISEHNRLYWYRQTLGQGPEFLTYFQNEAQLEKSRLLSDRFSAERPKGSFSTLEIQRTEQGDSAMYLCASSETGVDRGTQYFGPGTRLLVL.

A single count supports this clone. The chain has TRBV11-2 and TRBJ2-7; 10 bases map to TRBD2. Per the germline V gene, CDR1 is SGHAT and CDR2 is FQNNGV. The junction had 2 bases not matched to a gene; V was cut back by 0 bases and J by 3 bases. The CDR3 totals 15 residues. The CDR3 sequence is CASSLEASGSYEQYF. In DNA form, the CDR3 reads TGTGCCAGCAGCTTAGAGGCTAGCGGGAGCTACGAGCAGTACTTC. Full variable domain (remainder filled in from reference TRBV11-2 and TRBJ2-7): EAGVAQSPRYKIIEKRQSVAFWCNPISGHATLYWYQQILGQGPKLLIQFQNNGVVDDSQLPKDRFSAERLKGVDSTLKIQPAKLEDSAVYLCASSLEASGSYEQYFGPGTRLTVT.

The V call is TRBV5-1, the J call TRBJ2-7, with 7 positions matching TRBD1. The junction had 9 bases not matched to a gene; V was cut back by 2 bases and J by 7 bases. Germline loops: CDR1 SGHRS, CDR2 YFSETQ. The CDR3 covers 14 residues. Written as DNA, the CDR3 is TGCGCCAGCAGCTTAGGGACAGCGTACGGGGAGCAGTACTTC. This gives the protein CASSLGTAYGEQYF.

V gene TRBV2 combines with J gene TRBJ2-3, with 9 bases aligning to TRBD2. V lost 5 bases and J lost 4; bases outside the gene matches: 13. CDR3 size: 17 residues. Germline V CDR1 and CDR2: SNHLY, FYNNEI. CDR3 region: CASSFQRAGGSADTQYF. For the CDR3, the DNA is TGTGCCAGCAGTTTTCAGCGAGCGGGAGGATCCGCAGATACGCAGTATTTT.

V gene TRBV6-5 combines with J gene TRBJ2-7; 9 bases match TRBD2. CDR1 MNHEY and CDR2 SVGAGI come from the germline V gene. Unmatched junction bases numbered 10, after V lost 7 bases and J lost 6 bases. The CDR3 sequence is 14 residues long. The CDR3 here is CASNAVSGRGEQYF. CDR3 in DNA: TGTGCCAGCAACGCAGTTAGCGGGAGAGGCGAGCAGTACTTC.

The table lists this clone with a few counts. The rearrangement joins TRBV4-1 to TRBJ1-6, with D uncertain. CDR1 is MGHRA, CDR2 YSYEKL, per germline. The CDR3 covers 18 residues. The V and J ends lost 1 base and 5 bases respectively, with 18 bases between them. CDR3 region: CASSQGTEGDLNNSPLHF. For the CDR3, the DNA is TGCGCCAGCAGCCAAGGAACAGAGGGAGATCTAAATAATTCACCCCTCCACTTT.

This sequence joins TRBV30 and TRBJ2-3, with 12 positions matching TRBD2. In germline, CDR1 is GTSNPN, CDR2 SVGIG (reference sequence). This CDR3 comprises 16 residues. The junction had 6 bases not matched to a gene; V was cut back by 1 base and J by 4 bases. Here the CDR3 DNA reads TGTGCCTGGAGTGGGGGACTAGCGGGTTCGGCAGATACGCAGTATTTT. As protein: CAWSGGLAGSADTQYF.

Relative to its sample, this clone is medium-sized (0.01 to 0.1%). The J gene is TRBJ2-3, the V gene TRBV6-4, with D tentatively TRBD2 (6 bases). The CDR3 is 14 amino acids. CDR1 and CDR2 from the germline V gene are MRHNA and SNTAGT. Trimming removed 4 bases at V and 0 bases at J, with 8 bases between. The CDR3 here is CASSAEGSTDTQYF. In nucleotides, the CDR3 is TGTGCCAGCAGTGCGGAGGGGAGCACAGATACGCAGTATTTT.